These T cell receptor beta chains were read from a single sample in a study of cytomegalovirus exposure and HLA in healthy donors. The protocol was immunoSEQ multiplex PCR, while the TCRdb copy is restricted to in-frame clones and leaves out a portion. The table has 99,000 or so clones, 83% seen once. The sequencing sample was made of PBMCs. The receptors were sampled from a man younger than 35 in good health and CMV-seronegative. The CDR3 runs from the conserved cysteine through the conserved F or W. Fields, in order: CDR3 length, V gene, D gene, clone size, J gene, CDR3 protein, CDR3 DNA. A D gene is named only where the DNA matches it firmly. Clone size is given for some rows only: seen once, a few or many times, or a class if the clone is expanded.

>18|TRBV7-6|TRBD2|.|TRBJ2-7
CASSTRLAGGKSSYEQYF
TGTGCCAGCAGCACAAGACTAGCGGGAGGTAAAAGCTCCTACGAGCAGTACTTC
>16|TRBV6-4|TRBD1|.|TRBJ1-2
CASSLQGDSSNYGYTF
TGTGCCAGCAGCCTTCAGGGGGACTCTTCTAACTATGGCTACACCTTC
>14|TRBV2|.|.|TRBJ2-5
CASSEGHNQETQYF
TGTGCCAGCAGTGAGGGCCACAACCAGGAGACCCAGTACTTC
>16|TRBV10-2|TRBD1|.|TRBJ1-3
CASSAIPGQGGNTIYF
TGCGCCAGCAGTGCGATACCCGGACAGGGTGGAAACACCATATATTTT
>12|TRBV2|.|.|TRBJ2-5
CASHSEQETQYF
TGTGCCAGCCATTCGGAGCAGGAGACCCAGTACTTC
>16|TRBV7-2|TRBD2|.|TRBJ2-5
CASSLAPGLTKETQYF
TGTGCCAGCAGCTTAGCCCCGGGACTAACAAAAGAGACCCAGTACTTC
>17|TRBV5-8|.|once|TRBJ1-5
CASSLSSLSYSNQPQHF
TGTGCCAGCAGCTTGTCTAGCCTCTCCTATAGCAATCAGCCCCAGCATTTT
>14|TRBV6-5|TRBD1|.|TRBJ2-7
CASSYGTGVYEQYF
TGTGCCAGCAGTTACGGGACAGGGGTCTACGAGCAGTACTTC
>14|TRBV5-1|.|.|TRBJ1-1
CASSLAGMDTEAFF
TGCGCCAGCAGCTTGGCGGGGATGGACACTGAAGCTTTCTTT
>13|TRBV29-1|.|.|TRBJ1-5
CSVAHRVNQPQHF
TGCAGCGTGGCCCACAGGGTTAATCAGCCCCAGCATTTT
>16|TRBV21-1|.|.|TRBJ2-4
CASSFLGAGDWDIQYF
TGTGCCAGCAGCTTTCTGGGGGCAGGGGATTGGGACATTCAGTACTTC
>14|TRBV18|.|.|TRBJ1-6
CASSNGTPNSPLHF
TGTGCCAGCTCAAATGGGACACCTAATTCACCCCTCCACTTT
>14|TRBV6-5|.|.|TRBJ1-5
CASSLVGINQPQHF
TGTGCCAGCAGCCTCGTGGGCATCAATCAGCCCCAGCATTTT
>14|TRBV28|TRBD2|.|TRBJ2-1
CASIAGGSYNEQFF
TGTGCCAGCATAGCGGGGGGCTCCTACAATGAGCAGTTCTTC
>12|TRBV6-6|TRBD2|.|TRBJ2-7
CASKAGAYEQYF
TGTGCCAGCAAAGCGGGAGCCTACGAGCAGTACTTC
>14|TRBV13|.|.|TRBJ1-2
CASSFNAGDYGYTF
TGTGCCAGCAGCTTTAATGCAGGGGACTATGGCTACACCTTC